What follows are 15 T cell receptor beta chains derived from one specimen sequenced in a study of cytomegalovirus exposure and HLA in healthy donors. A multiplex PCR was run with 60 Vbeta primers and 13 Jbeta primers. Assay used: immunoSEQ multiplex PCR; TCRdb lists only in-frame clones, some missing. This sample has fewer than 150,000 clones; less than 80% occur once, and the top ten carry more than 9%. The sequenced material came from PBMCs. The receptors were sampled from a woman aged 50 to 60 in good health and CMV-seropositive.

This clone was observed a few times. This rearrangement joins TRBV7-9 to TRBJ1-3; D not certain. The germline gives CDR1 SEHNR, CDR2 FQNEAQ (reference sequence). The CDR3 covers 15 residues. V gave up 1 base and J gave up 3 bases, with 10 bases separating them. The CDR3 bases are TGTGCCAGCAGCTTAGGCAACGGGGTTGGAAACACCATATATTTT. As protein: CASSLGNGVGNTIYF.

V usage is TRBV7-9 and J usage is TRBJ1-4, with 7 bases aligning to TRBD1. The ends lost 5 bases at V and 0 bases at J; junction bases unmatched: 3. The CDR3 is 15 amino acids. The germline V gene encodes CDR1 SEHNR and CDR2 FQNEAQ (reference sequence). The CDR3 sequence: CASSAQGTTNEKLFF. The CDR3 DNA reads TGTGCCAGCAGCGCACAGGGGACAACTAATGAAAAACTGTTTTTT.

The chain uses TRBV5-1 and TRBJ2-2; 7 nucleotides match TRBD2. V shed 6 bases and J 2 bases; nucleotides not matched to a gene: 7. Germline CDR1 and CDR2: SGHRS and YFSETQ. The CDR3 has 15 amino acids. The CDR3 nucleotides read TGCGCCAGCACCACGACTAGCCCCAACACCGGGGAGCTGTTTTTT. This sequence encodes CASTTTSPNTGELFF.

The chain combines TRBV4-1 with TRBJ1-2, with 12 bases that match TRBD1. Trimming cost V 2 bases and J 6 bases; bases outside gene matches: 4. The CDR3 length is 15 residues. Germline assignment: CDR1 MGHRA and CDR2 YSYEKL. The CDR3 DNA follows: TGCGCCAGCAGCCAACCCCGGGACAGGGGGCATGGCTACACCTTC. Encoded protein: CASSQPRDRGHGYTF.

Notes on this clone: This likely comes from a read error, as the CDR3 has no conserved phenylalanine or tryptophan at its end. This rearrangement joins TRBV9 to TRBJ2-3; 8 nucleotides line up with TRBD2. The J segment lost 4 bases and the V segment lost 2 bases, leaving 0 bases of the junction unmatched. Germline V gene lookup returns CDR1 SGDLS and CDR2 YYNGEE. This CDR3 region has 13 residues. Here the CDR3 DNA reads TGTGCCAGCAGCGTTAGCGGGGCAGATACGCAGTATGTT. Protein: CASSVSGADTQYV.

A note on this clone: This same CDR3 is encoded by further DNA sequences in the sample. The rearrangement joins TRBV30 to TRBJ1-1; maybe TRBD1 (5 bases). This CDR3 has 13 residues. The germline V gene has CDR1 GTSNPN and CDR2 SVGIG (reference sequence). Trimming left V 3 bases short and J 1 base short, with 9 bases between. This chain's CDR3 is CAWRSQGNTEAFF. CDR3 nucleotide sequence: TGTGCCTGGAGGTCGCAGGGGAACACTGAAGCTTTCTTT.

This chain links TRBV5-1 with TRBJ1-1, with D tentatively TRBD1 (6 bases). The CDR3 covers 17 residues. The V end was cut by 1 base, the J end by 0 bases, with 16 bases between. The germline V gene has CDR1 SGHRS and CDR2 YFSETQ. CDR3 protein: CASSLSMVQGMNTEAFF. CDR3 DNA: TGCGCCAGCAGCTTGTCCATGGTTCAGGGGATGAACACTGAAGCTTTCTTT.

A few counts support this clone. The CDR3 reads CASSERRQGIYEQYF. The CDR3 coding sequence is TGTGCCAGCAGTGAAAGGAGGCAGGGGATCTACGAGCAGTACTTC. The rearrangement uses TRBV6-1 and TRBJ2-7, with D perhaps matching TRBD1 (6 bases). Germline assignment: CDR1 MNHNS and CDR2 SASEGT. Deletions cut 2 bases from V and 3 bases from J, with 14 bases between. The CDR3 covers 15 residues.

The CDR3 loop is CASSVLQGTVTEAFF. The CDR3 region has the DNA TGTGCCAGCAGCGTTTTACAGGGGACGGTCACTGAAGCTTTCTTT. The chain carries TRBV7-9 and TRBJ1-1, with 7 bases aligning to TRBD1. Looked up from germline, CDR1 is SEHNR and CDR2 is FQNEAQ (reference sequence). There are 15 residues in the CDR3. V was pared by 5 bases and J by 4 bases, with 10 bases of the junction left unmatched.

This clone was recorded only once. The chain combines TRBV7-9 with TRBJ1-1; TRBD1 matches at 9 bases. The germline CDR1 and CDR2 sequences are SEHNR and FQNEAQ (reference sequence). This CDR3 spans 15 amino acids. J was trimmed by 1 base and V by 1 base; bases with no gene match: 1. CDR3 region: CASSLVQGANTEAFF. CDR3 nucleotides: TGTGCCAGCAGCTTAGTACAGGGGGCGAACACTGAAGCTTTCTTT. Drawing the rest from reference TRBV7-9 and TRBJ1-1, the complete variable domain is DTGVSQNPRHKITKRGQNVTFRCDPISEHNRLYWYRQTLGQGPEFLTYFQNEAQLEKSRLLSDRFSAERPKGSFSTLEIQRTEQGDSAMYLCASSLVQGANTEAFFGQGTRLTVV.

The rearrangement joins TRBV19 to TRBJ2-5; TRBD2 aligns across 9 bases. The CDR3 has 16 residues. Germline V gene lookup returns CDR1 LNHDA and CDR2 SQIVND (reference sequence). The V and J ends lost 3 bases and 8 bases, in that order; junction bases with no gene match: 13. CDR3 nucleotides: TGTGCCAGTAGTATGGGGGGAGTTAGCGGGGGTGGTACCCAGTACTTC. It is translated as CASSMGGVSGGGTQYF.

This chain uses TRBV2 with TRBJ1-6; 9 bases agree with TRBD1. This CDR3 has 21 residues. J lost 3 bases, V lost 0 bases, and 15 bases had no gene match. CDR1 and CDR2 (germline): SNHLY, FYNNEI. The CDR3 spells CASSEALRGTGLNIYNSPLHF. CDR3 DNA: TGTGCCAGCAGTGAAGCGCTTAGGGGGACAGGGCTTAATATCTATAATTCACCCCTCCACTTT.

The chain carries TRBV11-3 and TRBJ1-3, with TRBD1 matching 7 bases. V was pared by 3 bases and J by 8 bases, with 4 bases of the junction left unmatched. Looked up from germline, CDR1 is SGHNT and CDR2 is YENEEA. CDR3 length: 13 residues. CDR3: CASSLAGGDTIYF. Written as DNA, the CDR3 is TGTGCCAGCAGCTTGGCAGGGGGAGACACCATATATTTT. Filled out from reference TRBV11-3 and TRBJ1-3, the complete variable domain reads EAGVVQSPRYKIIEKKQPVAFWCNPISGHNTLYWYLQNLGQGPELLIRYENEEAVDDSQLPKDRFSAERLKGVDSTLKIQPAELGDSAVYLCASSLAGGDTIYFGEGSWLTVV.

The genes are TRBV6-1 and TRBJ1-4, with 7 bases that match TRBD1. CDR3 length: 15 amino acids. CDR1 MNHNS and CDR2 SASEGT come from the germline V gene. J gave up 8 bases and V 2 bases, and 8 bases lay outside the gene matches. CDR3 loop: CASSELGTEEEKLFF. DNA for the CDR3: TGTGCCAGCAGTGAATTAGGGACAGAGGAGGAAAAACTGTTTTTT.

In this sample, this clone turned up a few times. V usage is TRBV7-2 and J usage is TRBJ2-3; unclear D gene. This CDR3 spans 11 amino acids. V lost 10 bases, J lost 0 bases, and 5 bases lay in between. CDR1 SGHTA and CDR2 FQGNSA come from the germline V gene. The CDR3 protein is CATSSTDTQYF. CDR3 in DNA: TGTGCCACGTCTAGCACAGATACGCAGTATTTT.